A selection of T cell receptor beta chains follows, all from one sample in a study of blood T cells in healthy people across ages. TCRdb re-analysed the 5' RACE reads in MiXCR, keeping a single row per CDR3 protein. The data contain roughly 680,000 distinct CDR3 sequences, about 21% of them singletons. Sequenced input: blood. The receptors stem from a man aged 65-85 years in good health. The CDR3 runs from the conserved cysteine through the conserved F or W. The order of the fields is D gene, J gene, V gene, CDR3 protein. A D gene is named only where the DNA matches it firmly.

TRBD2 TRBJ2-5 TRBV10-3 CAIRARGVVTGGPQETQYF
. TRBJ2-5 TRBV20-1 CSASNRQQQETQYF
. TRBJ2-3 TRBV12-3/TRBV12-4 CASSTGTSGKTDAQYF
TRBD1 TRBJ2-1 TRBV19 CASSTRDRIYNEQFF
. TRBJ2-4 TRBV12-3/TRBV12-4 CASSFKKNLDIQYF
TRBD2 TRBJ2-5 TRBV28 CASSQGSTSAQETQYF
. . TRBV7-9 CASSIHNEQFF
. TRBJ1-4 TRBV14 CASSPGRKLLF
. TRBJ1-4 TRBV27 CASSSRTGEKLFF
TRBD2 TRBJ2-7 TRBV9 CASSGLAGGPYEQYF
. TRBJ2-3 TRBV18 CASSPSGTDTQYF
. . TRBV7-9 CDSRGGNEQFF
. TRBJ1-4 TRBV6-5 CASCASDEKLFF
. TRBJ1-1 TRBV15 CATSRVSGITEAFF
. TRBJ2-3 TRBV7-2 CASSFRDLDTHYF
. TRBJ1-2 TRBV7-9 CASSLGAQERGYTF
. TRBJ2-3 TRBV3-1 CASSQDGATQYF
. TRBJ1-3 TRBV14 CASSQDLAGASGNTIYF
TRBD2 TRBJ2-7 TRBV28 CASSLAREGSYEQYF
TRBD2 TRBJ2-3 TRBV20-1 CIPETSLHSTDTQYF
. TRBJ2-5 TRBV29-1 CSFVMWGETQYF
. TRBJ1-5 TRBV14 CASSQDYQGPQHF
. TRBJ2-7 TRBV21-1 CASSKVTGAYEQYF
. TRBJ2-1 TRBV28 CATQEGGSSYNEQFF
. . TRBV5-6 CASSLVGGLSSYEQYF
. TRBJ2-1 TRBV10-3 CATGTDSYNEQFF
. TRBJ1-1 TRBV4-3 CASSQSATVGTEAFF
. TRBJ1-6 TRBV7-2 CAGRSDLGSPLHF
. TRBJ1-2 TRBV3-1 CASSQDSRIAPGYTF
. TRBJ2-2 TRBV29-1 CSVEGGGELFF
TRBD2 TRBJ2-7 TRBV6-1 CASSHPTSGRDYEQYF
TRBD2 TRBJ2-1 TRBV7-2 CASSTSGSSYNEQFF
. TRBJ2-1 TRBV5-5 CASQQVYNEQFF
. TRBJ1-1 TRBV5-1 CASSSGQRDTEAFF
. TRBJ2-4 TRBV7-9 CASSLPLDDIQYF
. TRBJ2-5 TRBV5-1 CASSWATRQETQYF
. TRBJ2-1 TRBV7-9 CASSPPRGSYNEQFF
. TRBJ1-1 TRBV5-1 CASSLGFGDTEAFF
TRBD1 TRBJ2-2 TRBV24-1 CATSQQGIIGELFF
TRBD2 . TRBV7-9 CASSPKGGTSGSAGQFF
TRBD2 . TRBV7-9 CASSSSGTSGYEQYF
. TRBJ2-2 TRBV7-3 CASSPTGEPGELFF
. TRBJ1-4 TRBV12-3/TRBV12-4 CASSPGTSNEKLFF
. TRBJ2-7 TRBV5-1 CASSPYYGQTTPYEQYF
TRBD1 TRBJ2-2 TRBV20-1 CSAGGQERTGELFF
. TRBJ2-3 TRBV7-2 CASAANRGTDTQYF
. TRBJ1-2 TRBV7-9 CASSVGQHGYTF
. TRBJ2-5 TRBV29-1 CSVDPGTRERAQYF
. TRBJ2-5 TRBV2 CASSGQAETQYF
TRBD2 TRBJ2-2 TRBV20-1 CSAGDASSGRSGELFF
. TRBJ2-3 TRBV18 CASSPRSGTGGDTQYF
TRBD1 TRBJ1-5 TRBV20-1 CSALRQGGNQPQHF